A selection of T cell receptor beta chains follows, all from one sample in a study of T cells in Graves' hyperthyroidism and ophthalmopathy. TCRdb fed the multiplex PCR reads into MiXCR, producing one record per CDR3 protein. The sample includes around 99,000 distinct CDR3 sequences, around a sixth of them seen just once. The sample comprised blood. These receptors were obtained from a woman in her forties or fifties with Graves' hyperthyroidism. Both conserved end residues are trimmed from each CDR3. Fields, in order: V gene, CDR3 protein.

>TRBV20-1
SAIAGGLAGGGINEQF
>TRBV5-1
ASNTGTSGSGETQY
>TRBV6-1
ASSGTDFNNEQF
>TRBV2
ASSEERQVNTEAF
>TRBV7-9
ASSLGTGQETQY
>TRBV5-5
ASSRGQGEKANYGYT
>TRBV3-1
ASSQDSGLAGTDTQY
>TRBV28
ASSPPRRGETQY
>TRBV28
ASSPGGGVATRQY
>TRBV6-1
ASSKSVAGGPGYEQY
>TRBV27
ASSSLASTSGANVLT
>TRBV20-1
SARSSNQPQH
>TRBV6-1
ASSIYNSGNTIY